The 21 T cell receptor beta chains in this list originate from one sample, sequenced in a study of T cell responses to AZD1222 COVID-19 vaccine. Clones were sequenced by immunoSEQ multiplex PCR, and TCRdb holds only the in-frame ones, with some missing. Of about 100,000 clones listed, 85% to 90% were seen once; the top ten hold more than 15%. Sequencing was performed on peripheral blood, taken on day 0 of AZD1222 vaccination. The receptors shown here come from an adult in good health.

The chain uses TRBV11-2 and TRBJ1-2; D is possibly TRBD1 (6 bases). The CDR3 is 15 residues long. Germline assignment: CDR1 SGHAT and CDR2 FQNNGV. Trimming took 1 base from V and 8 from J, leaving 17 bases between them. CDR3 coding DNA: TGTGCCAGCAGCTTAGGTACGCAGGGGTCACGCGGCTACACCTTC. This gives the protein CASSLGTQGSRGYTF.

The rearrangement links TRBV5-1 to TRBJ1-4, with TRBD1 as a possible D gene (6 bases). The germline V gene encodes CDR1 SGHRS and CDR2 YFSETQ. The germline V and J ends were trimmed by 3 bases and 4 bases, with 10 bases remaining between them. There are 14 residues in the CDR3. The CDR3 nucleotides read TGCGCCAGCAGCTCTCAGGGGAATAATGAAAAACTGTTTTTT. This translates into CASSSQGNNEKLFF.

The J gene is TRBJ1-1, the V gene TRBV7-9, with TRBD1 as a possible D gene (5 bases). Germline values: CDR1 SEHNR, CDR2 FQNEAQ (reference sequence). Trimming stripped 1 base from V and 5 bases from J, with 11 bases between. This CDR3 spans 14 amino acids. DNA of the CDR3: TGTGCCAGCAGCTTAGATGGGGGTGGGACTGAAGCTTTCTTT. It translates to CASSLDGGGTEAFF.

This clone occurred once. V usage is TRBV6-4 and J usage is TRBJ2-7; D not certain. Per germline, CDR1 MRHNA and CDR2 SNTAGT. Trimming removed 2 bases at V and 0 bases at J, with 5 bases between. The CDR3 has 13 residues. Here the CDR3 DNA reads TGTGCCAGCAGTGACAGATCCTCCTACGAGCAGTACTTC. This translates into CASSDRSSYEQYF.

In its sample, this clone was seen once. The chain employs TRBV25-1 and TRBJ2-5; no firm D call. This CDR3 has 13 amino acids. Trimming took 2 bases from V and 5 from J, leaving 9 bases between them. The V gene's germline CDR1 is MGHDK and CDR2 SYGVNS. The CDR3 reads CASSEDLQETQYF. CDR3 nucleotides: TGTGCCAGCAGTGAAGACTTGCAGGAGACCCAGTACTTC.

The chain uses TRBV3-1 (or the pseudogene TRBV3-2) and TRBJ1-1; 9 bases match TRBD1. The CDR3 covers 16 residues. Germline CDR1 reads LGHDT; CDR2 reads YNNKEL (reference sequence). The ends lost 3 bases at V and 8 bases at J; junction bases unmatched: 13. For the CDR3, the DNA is TGTGCCAGCAGCCACCGAGGGGGGGGACAGGGTGTGGAAGCTTTCTTT. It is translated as CASSHRGGGQGVEAFF.

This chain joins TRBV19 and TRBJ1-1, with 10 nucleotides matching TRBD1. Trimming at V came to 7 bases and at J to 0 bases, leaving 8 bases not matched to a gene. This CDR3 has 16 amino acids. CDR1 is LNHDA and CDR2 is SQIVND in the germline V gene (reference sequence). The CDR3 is CASNRDRGSLNTEAFF. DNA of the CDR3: TGTGCCAGTAATAGGGACAGGGGCTCCCTGAACACTGAAGCTTTCTTT.

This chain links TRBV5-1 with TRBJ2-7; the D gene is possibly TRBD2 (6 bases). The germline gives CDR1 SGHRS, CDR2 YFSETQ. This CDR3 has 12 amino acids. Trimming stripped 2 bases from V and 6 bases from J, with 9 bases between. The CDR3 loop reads CASSFQGGEQYF. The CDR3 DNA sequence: TGCGCCAGCAGCTTTCAGGGAGGCGAGCAGTACTTC.

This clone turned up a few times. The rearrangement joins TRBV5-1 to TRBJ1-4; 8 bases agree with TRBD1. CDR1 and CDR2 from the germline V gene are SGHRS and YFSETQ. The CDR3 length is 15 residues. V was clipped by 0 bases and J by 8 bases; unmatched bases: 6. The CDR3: CASSLGTGTGEKLFF. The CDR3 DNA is TGCGCCAGCAGCTTGGGGACAGGGACGGGGGAAAAACTGTTTTTT.

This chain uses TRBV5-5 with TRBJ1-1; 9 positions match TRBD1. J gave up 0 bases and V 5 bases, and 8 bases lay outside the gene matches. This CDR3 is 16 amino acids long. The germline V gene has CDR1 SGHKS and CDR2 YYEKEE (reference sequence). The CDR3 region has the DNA TGTGCCAGCAGAAGAGGGACAGGGACCCTGAACACTGAAGCTTTCTTT. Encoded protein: CASRRGTGTLNTEAFF.

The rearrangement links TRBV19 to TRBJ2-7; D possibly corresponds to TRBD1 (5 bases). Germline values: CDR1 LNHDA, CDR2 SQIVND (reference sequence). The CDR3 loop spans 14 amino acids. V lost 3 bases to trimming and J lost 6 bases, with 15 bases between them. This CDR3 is CASSIGRAVSEQYF. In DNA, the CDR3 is TGTGCCAGTAGTATCGGCAGGGCAGTCAGCGAGCAGTACTTC. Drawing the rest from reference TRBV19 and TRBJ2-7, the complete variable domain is DGGITQSPKYLFRKEGQNVTLSCEQNLNHDAMYWYRQDPGQGLRLIYYSQIVNDFQKGDIAEGYSVSREKKESFPLTVTSAQKNPTAFYLCASSIGRAVSEQYFGPGTRLTVT.

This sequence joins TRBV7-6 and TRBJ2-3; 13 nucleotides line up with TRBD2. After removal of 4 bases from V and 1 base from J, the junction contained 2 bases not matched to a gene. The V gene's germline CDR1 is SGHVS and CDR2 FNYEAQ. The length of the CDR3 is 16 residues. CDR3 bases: TGTGCCAGCAGCTCCGGGACTAGCGGGGGCACAGATACGCAGTATTTT. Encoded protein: CASSSGTSGGTDTQYF.

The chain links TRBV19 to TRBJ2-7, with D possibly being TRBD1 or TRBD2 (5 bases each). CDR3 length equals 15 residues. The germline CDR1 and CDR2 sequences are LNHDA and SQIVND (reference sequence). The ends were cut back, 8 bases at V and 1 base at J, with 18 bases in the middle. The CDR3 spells CASRASGTPSYEQYF. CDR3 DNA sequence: TGTGCCAGTCGAGCCTCAGGGACCCCTTCCTACGAGCAGTACTTC.

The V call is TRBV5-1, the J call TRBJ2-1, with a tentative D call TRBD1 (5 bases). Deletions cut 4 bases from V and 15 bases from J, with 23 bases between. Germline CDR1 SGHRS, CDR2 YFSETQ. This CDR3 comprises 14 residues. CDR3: CASSPGQRGLSGFF. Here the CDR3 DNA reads TGCGCCAGCAGCCCGGGCCAAAGGGGCCTTTCGGGGTTCTTC.

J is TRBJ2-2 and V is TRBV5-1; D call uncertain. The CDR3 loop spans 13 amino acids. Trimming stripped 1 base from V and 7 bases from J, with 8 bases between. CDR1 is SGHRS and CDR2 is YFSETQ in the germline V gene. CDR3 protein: CASSLSPDGELFF. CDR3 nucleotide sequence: TGCGCCAGCAGCTTGAGTCCGGACGGGGAGCTGTTTTTT.

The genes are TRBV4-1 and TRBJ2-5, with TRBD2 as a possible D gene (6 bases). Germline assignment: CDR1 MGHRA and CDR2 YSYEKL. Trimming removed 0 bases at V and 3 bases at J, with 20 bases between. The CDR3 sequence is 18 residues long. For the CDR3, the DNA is TGCGCCAGCAGCCAAGACTTCCGCCAGATGGACTACGAAGAGACCCAGTACTTC. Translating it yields CASSQDFRQMDYEETQYF.

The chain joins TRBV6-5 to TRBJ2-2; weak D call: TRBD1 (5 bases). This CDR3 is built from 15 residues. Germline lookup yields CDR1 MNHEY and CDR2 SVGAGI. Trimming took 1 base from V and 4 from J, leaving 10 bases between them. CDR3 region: CASSYYRRGTGELFF. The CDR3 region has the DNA TGTGCCAGCAGTTACTATAGAAGGGGCACCGGGGAGCTGTTTTTT.

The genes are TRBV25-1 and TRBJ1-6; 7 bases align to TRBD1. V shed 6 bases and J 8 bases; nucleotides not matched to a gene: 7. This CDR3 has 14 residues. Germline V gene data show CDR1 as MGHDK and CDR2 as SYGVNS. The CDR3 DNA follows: TGTGCCAGCAGGCCGACAGGGATGGATTCACCCCTCCACTTT. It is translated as CASRPTGMDSPLHF.

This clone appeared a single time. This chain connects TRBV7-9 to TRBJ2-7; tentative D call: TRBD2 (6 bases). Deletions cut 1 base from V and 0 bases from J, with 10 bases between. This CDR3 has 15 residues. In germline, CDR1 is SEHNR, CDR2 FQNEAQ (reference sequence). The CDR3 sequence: CASSLGDLSSYEQYF. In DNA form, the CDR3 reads TGTGCCAGCAGCTTAGGGGACTTGAGCTCCTACGAGCAGTACTTC.

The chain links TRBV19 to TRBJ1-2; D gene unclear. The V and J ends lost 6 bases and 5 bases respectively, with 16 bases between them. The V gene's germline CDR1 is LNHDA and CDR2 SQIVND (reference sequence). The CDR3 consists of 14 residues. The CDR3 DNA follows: TGTGCCAGTAGGAGGGAAGGTTCAGATTATGGCTACACCTTC. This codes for CASRREGSDYGYTF.

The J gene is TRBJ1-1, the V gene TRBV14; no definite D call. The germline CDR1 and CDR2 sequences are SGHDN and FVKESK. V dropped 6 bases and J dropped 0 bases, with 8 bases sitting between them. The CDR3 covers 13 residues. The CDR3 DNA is TGTGCCAGCAGAAAGGGATTGAACACTGAAGCTTTCTTT. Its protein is CASRKGLNTEAFF.